This TCR beta chain is drawn from a study of T cell changes during pregnancy in multiple sclerosis. Clones were read by immunoSEQ multiplex PCR, and TCRdb kept only the in-frame ones, dropping some. The sample consists of 55,000 to 65,000 clones, roughly 92% of them appearing once. The V and J ends lost 3 bases and 7 bases respectively, with 25 bases between them. The CDR3 sequence is 18 residues long. The germline V gene has CDR1 MDHEN and CDR2 SYDVKM. The material sequenced was peripheral blood, taken in the second trimester of pregnancy. The receptor's source is a female donor with multiple sclerosis, enrolled in a pregnancy study. The chain couples TRBV28 to TRBJ1-5; D gene ambiguous. The CDR3 here is CASSFGVSDSGLGQPQHF. The CDR3 region has the DNA TGTGCCAGCAGTTTCGGGGTGTCGGATAGTGGCTTGGGCCAGCCCCAGCATTTT.